This passage covers 28 T cell receptor beta chains from one sample sequenced in a study of identifying expanded T cells in peripheral blood. Profiling relied on immunoSEQ multiplex PCR, and the TCRdb table lists in-frame clones only, not all of them. This sample yields around 94,000 clones, of which around 88% are seen a single time; 14% belongs to the top ten. Sequenced input: blood. The receptors stem from a person between 18 and 70 years old in good health.

J is TRBJ2-5 and V is TRBV7-3; 7 bases match TRBD1. The CDR3 covers 13 residues. Germline values: CDR1 SGHTA, CDR2 FQGTGA. J gave up 3 bases and V 5 bases, and 3 bases lay outside the gene matches. This chain's CDR3 is CASSRTGEETQYF. The CDR3 DNA reads TGTGCCAGCAGCAGAACAGGGGAAGAGACCCAGTACTTC.

V is TRBV4-3 and J is TRBJ1-1, with 7 bases that match TRBD1. This CDR3 has 14 amino acids. In germline, CDR1 is LGHNA, CDR2 YSLEER. After removal of 4 bases from V and 1 base from J, the junction contained 3 bases not matched to a gene. Written as DNA, the CDR3 is TGCGCCAGCAGCCGAGCAGGGGGGAACACTGAAGCTTTCTTT. Its protein product is CASSRAGGNTEAFF.

The chain couples TRBV28 to TRBJ2-3, with TRBD2 matching over 13 bases. The CDR3 loop spans 15 amino acids. The V gene end was trimmed by 4 bases and the J gene end by 7 bases; junction bases not matched to a gene: 5. Per the germline V gene, CDR1 is MDHEN and CDR2 is SYDVKM. DNA for the CDR3: TGTGCCAGCAGTTGGAGACTAGCGGGAGGAAATACGCAGTATTTT. This codes for CASSWRLAGGNTQYF.

The rearrangement joins TRBV9 to TRBJ1-1; the D is unclear. CDR1 and CDR2 from the germline V gene are SGDLS and YYNGEE. CDR3 size: 13 residues. V gave up 2 bases and J gave up 0 bases, with 5 bases separating them. The CDR3 nucleotides read TGTGCCAGCAGCGTGACGCTGAACACTGAAGCTTTCTTT. It yields the protein CASSVTLNTEAFF.

This clone is a singleton in its sample. V usage is TRBV4-1 and J usage is TRBJ2-2; 13 bases are shared with TRBD2. Germline V gives CDR1 MGHRA, CDR2 YSYEKL. The CDR3 is 17 residues long. Germline trimming cut 3 bases from V and 1 base from J; bases unmatched to any gene: 2. CDR3: CASSHRTSGGNTGELFF. The CDR3, as DNA: TGCGCCAGCAGCCATAGGACTAGCGGGGGGAACACCGGGGAGCTGTTTTTT.

This chain joins TRBV7-2 and TRBJ2-3, with D unresolved. With 5 bases removed from V and 0 bases from J, the gap between germline ends came to 9 bases. The CDR3 contains 14 residues. Per the germline V gene, CDR1 is SGHTA and CDR2 is FQGNSA. The CDR3 DNA reads TGTGCCAGCAGCCCCAGCTGGAGCACAGATACGCAGTATTTT. Its translation: CASSPSWSTDTQYF.

The chain couples TRBV11-2 to TRBJ1-5; no clear D. Trimming left V 5 bases short and J 6 bases short, with 11 bases between. CDR3 size: 13 residues. Germline lookup yields CDR1 SGHAT and CDR2 FQNNGV. CDR3 protein: CASSPSDGQPQHF. The CDR3, as DNA: TGTGCCAGCAGCCCTAGCGACGGTCAGCCCCAGCATTTT.

The V gene is TRBV7-8, the J gene TRBJ2-7; tentatively, D is TRBD1 (5 bases). V shed 5 bases and J shed 3 bases, with 14 bases lying between them. This CDR3 spans 14 amino acids. The V gene's germline CDR1 is SGHVS and CDR2 FQNEAQ. The DNA of the CDR3 is TGTGCCAGCAGCCCAACGGAGCAGGGCTACGAGCAGTACTTC. This sequence encodes CASSPTEQGYEQYF.

The J gene is TRBJ2-7, the V gene TRBV19, with D perhaps TRBD1 (5 bases). Germline loops: CDR1 LNHDA, CDR2 SQIVND (reference sequence). V was cut by 3 bases and J by 3 bases, with 15 bases left in between. The CDR3 is 15 residues long. The CDR3 region is CASSISYRSHYEQYF. The CDR3 DNA reads TGTGCCAGTAGTATTTCTTACAGGAGCCACTACGAGCAGTACTTC. Full variable domain (outside the CDR3, taken from reference TRBV19 and TRBJ2-7): DGGITQSPKYLFRKEGQNVTLSCEQNLNHDAMYWYRQDPGQGLRLIYYSQIVNDFQKGDIAEGYSVSREKKESFPLTVTSAQKNPTAFYLCASSISYRSHYEQYFGPGTRLTVT.

This clone was seen just once. This chain uses TRBV7-2 with TRBJ2-5; 14 nucleotides match TRBD2. The length of the CDR3 is 16 residues. V lost 5 bases to trimming and J lost 5 bases; unmatched junction nucleotides: 7. Germline-derived CDR1 and CDR2 are SGHTA and FQGNSA. The CDR3 sequence: CASSRGLAGGAETQYF. In DNA form, the CDR3 reads TGTGCCAGCAGCCGTGGACTAGCGGGGGGTGCGGAGACCCAGTACTTC. The full variable domain, in which reference TRBV7-2 and TRBJ2-5 provide the parts outside the CDR3, is GAGVSQSPSNKVTEKGKDVELRCDPISGHTALYWYRQSLGQGLEFLIYFQGNSAPDKSGLPSDRFSAERTGGSVSTLTIQRTQQEDSAVYLCASSRGLAGGAETQYFGPGTRLLVL.

The chain links TRBV2 to TRBJ1-5; TRBD1 might be the D (6 bases). The germline V and J ends were trimmed by 3 bases and 1 base, with 22 bases remaining between them. The CDR3 loop spans 19 amino acids. CDR1 is SNHLY and CDR2 is FYNNEI in the germline V gene. CDR3 sequence (DNA): TGTGCCAGCAGTGATCCGTTCGGGGGACATATCTTAAGCAATCAGCCCCAGCATTTT. It specifies CASSDPFGGHILSNQPQHF. Variable domain in full (rest from reference TRBV2 and TRBJ1-5): EPEVTQTPSHQVTQMGQEVILRCVPISNHLYFYWYRQILGQKVEFLVSFYNNEISEKSEIFDDQFSVERPDGSNFTLKIRSTKLEDSAMYFCASSDPFGGHILSNQPQHFGDGTRLSIL.

The rearrangement links TRBV11-2 to TRBJ2-3; the D gene is possibly TRBD2 (6 bases). The CDR3 has 15 amino acids. The ends were cut back, 1 base at V and 2 bases at J, with 10 bases in the middle. Germline V gene data show CDR1 as SGHAT and CDR2 as FQNNGV. CDR3 protein: CASSLAGVITDTQYF. CDR3 DNA: TGTGCCAGCAGCTTAGCGGGGGTAATCACAGATACGCAGTATTTT.

The chain couples TRBV28 to TRBJ1-2, with unresolved D. V lost 5 bases, J lost 7 bases, and 20 bases lay in between. The CDR3 covers 15 residues. Per germline, CDR1 MDHEN and CDR2 SYDVKM. The CDR3 region is CASSAWVPVNAGYTF. For the CDR3, the DNA is TGTGCCAGCAGTGCCTGGGTCCCTGTTAATGCTGGCTACACCTTC.

This clone was detected only once. The V and J genes are TRBV27 and TRBJ2-1; 7 nucleotides line up with TRBD2. The CDR3 sequence is 15 residues long. In germline, CDR1 is MNHEY, CDR2 SMNVEV (reference sequence). J gave up 7 bases and V 7 bases, and 13 bases lay outside the gene matches. DNA of the CDR3: TGTGCCAGCACCCGGGGGAAGCGGGAAGCTAATGAGCAGTTCTTC. Protein: CASTRGKREANEQFF.

CDR3 DNA: TGTGCCAGTAGTATCAGGGCTAATCAGCCCCAGCATTTT. Translating it yields CASSIRANQPQHF. This chain joins TRBV19 and TRBJ1-5, with a weak D call TRBD1 (5 bases). From germline, CDR1 is LNHDA and CDR2 SQIVND (reference sequence). CDR3 size: 13 residues. Trimming took 3 bases from V and 4 from J, leaving 7 bases between them.

V and J are TRBV28 and TRBJ1-2; a weak D match, TRBD1 (6 bases). Germline CDR1 and CDR2: MDHEN and SYDVKM. Deletions cut 2 bases from V and 3 bases from J, with 10 bases between. The CDR3 spans 14 residues. The CDR3 sequence is CASSLGGADYGYTF. In DNA, the CDR3 is TGTGCCAGCAGTTTAGGGGGGGCGGACTATGGCTACACCTTC.

The CDR3 spells CASSLEGLSNQPQHF. CDR3 sequence (DNA): TGCGCCAGCAGCTTGGAAGGTCTGAGCAATCAGCCCCAGCATTTT. This chain uses TRBV5-1 with TRBJ1-5; no clear D gene. The length of the CDR3 is 15 residues. From germline, CDR1 is SGHRS and CDR2 YFSETQ. The V and J ends lost 0 bases and 1 base respectively, with 8 bases between them.

The gene calls are TRBV11-3 and TRBJ2-1, with 9 bases lining up with TRBD2. V lost 5 bases and J lost 6; bases outside the gene matches: 5. The CDR3 sequence is 14 residues long. Germline lookup yields CDR1 SGHNT and CDR2 YENEEA. CDR3 DNA: TGTGCCAGCAGCCATGCTAGCGGGGCCAATGAGCAGTTCTTC. Protein: CASSHASGANEQFF.

This clone was counted a few times. The genes are TRBV7-8 and TRBJ2-2; no firm D call. Germline CDR1 and CDR2: SGHVS and FQNEAQ. The CDR3 runs 12 residues. V was cut by 5 bases and J by 6 bases, with 7 bases left in between. The CDR3 loop is CASSRAAGELFF. The CDR3 nucleotides are TGTGCCAGCAGCCGCGCCGCCGGGGAGCTGTTTTTT.

This chain uses TRBV27 with TRBJ1-4, with 7 bases fitting TRBD1. The V and J ends lost 7 bases and 0 bases, in that order; junction bases with no gene match: 2. CDR1 MNHEY and CDR2 SMNVEV come from the germline V gene (reference sequence). This CDR3 spans 14 amino acids. CDR3 coding DNA: TGTGCCAGCAAGGGGGCCGCAACTAATGAAAAACTGTTTTTT. It translates to CASKGAATNEKLFF. The entire variable domain, with the rest obtained from reference TRBV27 and TRBJ1-4, is as follows: EAQVTQNPRYLITVTGKKLTVTCSQNMNHEYMSWYRQDPGLGLRQIYYSMNVEVTDKGDVPEGYKVSRKEKRNFPLILESPSPNQTSLYFCASKGAATNEKLFFGSGTQLSVL.

This clone was seen only a few times. The chain carries TRBV18 and TRBJ1-6; 10 bases align to TRBD1. CDR1 is KGHSH, CDR2 LQKENI, per germline. The V segment lost 0 bases and the J segment 9 bases; nucleotides outside the gene matches: 5. The CDR3 is made up of 16 amino acids. As DNA, the CDR3 is TGTGCCAGCTCACCACCATGGGGACAGGGGATTTCACCCCTCCACTTT. It specifies CASSPPWGQGISPLHF. Full variable domain (rest looked up from reference TRBV18 and TRBJ1-6): NAGVMQNPRHLVRRRGQEARLRCSPMKGHSHVYWYRQLPEEGLKFMVYLQKENIIDESGMPKERFSAEFPKEGPSILRIQQVVRGDSAAYFCASSPPWGQGISPLHFGNGTRLTVT.

The DNA of the CDR3 is TGTGCCAGCAGTTCCATCCCCTTACAGCAGTACTTC. Translating it yields CASSSIPLQQYF. The chain is built from TRBV28 and TRBJ2-7; D is undetermined. The germline V gene encodes CDR1 MDHEN and CDR2 SYDVKM. The V end was cut by 4 bases, the J end by 8 bases, with 12 bases between. CDR3 length: 12 amino acids.

The chain carries TRBV5-1 and TRBJ2-5; 8 nucleotides match TRBD2. Germline CDR1 reads SGHRS; CDR2 reads YFSETQ. The trim removed 2 bases at V and 1 base at J, leaving 4 bases unmatched. The CDR3 runs 15 residues. The CDR3 sequence: CASSLREGPQETQYF. The CDR3 nucleotides read TGCGCCAGCAGCTTACGGGAGGGCCCCCAAGAGACCCAGTACTTC.

The V and J genes are TRBV9 and TRBJ2-2; D may correspond to TRBD1 or TRBD2 (5 bases each). The germline CDR1 and CDR2 sequences are SGDLS and YYNGEE. This CDR3 comprises 16 residues. V lost 0 bases to trimming and J lost 0 bases, with 9 bases between them. The CDR3 loop reads CASSVVGTSNTGELFF. In nucleotides, the CDR3 is TGTGCCAGCAGCGTAGTTGGGACCTCGAACACCGGGGAGCTGTTTTTT. Together with reference TRBV9 and TRBJ2-2, the CDR3 gives the full variable domain: DSGVTQTPKHLITATGQRVTLRCSPRSGDLSVYWYQQSLDQGLQFLIQYYNGEERAKGNILERFSAQQFPDLHSELNLSSLELGDSALYFCASSVVGTSNTGELFFGEGSRLTVL.

This clone was seen only once. V and J are TRBV9 and TRBJ2-2; perhaps TRBD1 as D (6 bases). The V gene lost 4 bases and the J gene lost 1 base, with 14 bases spanning the gap. The germline V gene encodes CDR1 SGDLS and CDR2 YYNGEE. The CDR3 extends over 16 amino acids. CDR3 sequence: CASSWAGTMNTGELFF. DNA of the CDR3: TGTGCCAGCAGCTGGGCCGGGACAATGAACACCGGGGAGCTGTTTTTT.

The chain is built from TRBV11-2 and TRBJ2-5, with a possible D match to TRBD1 (5 bases). Trimming stripped 1 base from V and 3 bases from J, with 9 bases between. Germline V gives CDR1 SGHAT, CDR2 FQNNGV. The CDR3 extends over 14 amino acids. The CDR3 sequence: CASSLGGYKETQYF. In DNA, the CDR3 is TGTGCCAGCAGCTTAGGGGGCTATAAAGAGACCCAGTACTTC.

The rearrangement uses TRBV19 and TRBJ1-5, with D unresolved. Trimming left V 3 bases short and J 4 bases short, with 7 bases between. CDR1 LNHDA and CDR2 SQIVND come from the germline V gene (reference sequence). This CDR3 region has 13 residues. CDR3 loop: CASSIYQNQPQHF. The CDR3 bases are TGTGCCAGTAGTATCTATCAGAATCAGCCCCAGCATTTT. Using reference TRBV19 and TRBJ1-5 for the parts outside the CDR3, the full variable domain is DGGITQSPKYLFRKEGQNVTLSCEQNLNHDAMYWYRQDPGQGLRLIYYSQIVNDFQKGDIAEGYSVSREKKESFPLTVTSAQKNPTAFYLCASSIYQNQPQHFGDGTRLSIL.

The genes are TRBV5-8 and TRBJ2-1; D is possibly TRBD1 or TRBD2 (5 bases each). The length of the CDR3 is 14 residues. Germline-derived CDR1 and CDR2 are SGHTS and YDEGEE. V dropped 5 bases and J dropped 2 bases, with 11 bases sitting between them. For the CDR3, the DNA is TGTGCCAGCAGTTACGGGACCCCCTACAATGAGCAGTTCTTC. Translated: CASSYGTPYNEQFF.